These 14 T cell receptor beta chains were all obtained from the same sample, sequenced in a study of T cells in Graves' hyperthyroidism and ophthalmopathy. RNA transcripts were the template for amplifying TCR beta CDR3 regions. During a first-round RT-PCR of the TCR CDR3, the HTBI primer set was used. MiXCR, applied by TCRdb to the multiplex PCR reads, yields one record per CDR3 protein. This sample carries 530,000 or so distinct CDR3 sequences, around 45% of them seen once, and the ten largest clones take about 7.8%. The sequencing input was peripheral blood or thyroid tissue (not recorded which). The source is a woman between 18 and 30 years old with Graves' hyperthyroidism.

The chain is built from TRBV2 and TRBJ2-3, with D perhaps TRBD2 (5 bases). The CDR3 spans 15 residues. The germline V gene encodes CDR1 SNHLY and CDR2 FYNNEI. V dropped 3 bases and J dropped 3 bases, with 13 bases sitting between them. CDR3 in DNA: TGTGCCAGCAGTGAGGACGGGATATTTACAGATACGCAGTATTTT. Its translation is CASSEDGIFTDTQYF.

This clonotype was seen repeatedly, ten times or more. The rearrangement uses TRBV7-2 and TRBJ2-5, with 11 bases identical to TRBD2. CDR3 length: 17 amino acids. V was clipped by 5 bases and J by 5 bases; unmatched bases: 13. Germline assignment: CDR1 SGHTA and CDR2 FQGNSA. CDR3: CASSQVGTSGILETQYF. CDR3 DNA: TGTGCCAGCAGCCAAGTTGGGACTAGCGGAATCCTGGAGACCCAGTACTTC.

This clonotype was seen ten or more times. This chain joins TRBV7-2 and TRBJ2-7; no clear D. The CDR3 length is 15 residues. V was shortened by 6 bases and J by 2 bases, with 17 bases between the two germline ends. Germline V gene sequence: CDR1 SGHTA, CDR2 FQGNSA. CDR3 loop: CASRPSQQAAYEQYF. CDR3 in DNA: TGTGCCAGCAGACCGTCCCAGCAGGCAGCCTACGAGCAGTACTTC.

The chain recombines TRBV29-1 with TRBJ2-7; D is possibly TRBD1 (5 bases). The CDR3 extends over 13 amino acids. Deletions cut 4 bases from V and 0 bases from J, with 10 bases between. Germline lookup yields CDR1 SQVTM and CDR2 ANQGSEA. CDR3 in amino acids: CSVGATGSYEQYF. The CDR3 coding sequence is TGCAGCGTTGGGGCTACAGGCTCCTACGAGCAGTACTTC.

This clonotype was recorded many times. The chain's CDR3 is CSVGDSQIANTGELFF. CDR3 nucleotides: TGCAGCGTTGGAGACAGCCAAATCGCGAACACCGGGGAGCTGTTTTTT. This chain connects TRBV29-1 to TRBJ2-2, with TRBD1 as a possible D gene (5 bases). Between the trimmed V and J ends, which lost 4 bases and 0 bases, there was a span of 15 bases. Germline CDR1 reads SQVTM; CDR2 reads ANQGSEA. This CDR3 comprises 16 residues.

The rearrangement joins TRBV29-1 to TRBJ1-1, with a weak D call TRBD1 (6 bases). The CDR3 consists of 14 residues. V was trimmed by 3 bases and J by 3 bases, leaving 14 bases between them. Germline CDR1 reads SQVTM; CDR2 reads ANQGSEA. The CDR3 is CSVEGLQGYTEAFF. In DNA form, the CDR3 reads TGCAGCGTTGAGGGACTACAGGGTTACACTGAAGCTTTCTTT.

This clonotype was picked up a small number of times. The chain employs TRBV29-1 and TRBJ1-4; tentatively, D is TRBD1 (5 bases). V was trimmed by 6 bases and J by 3 bases, leaving 14 bases between them. Germline V lookup: CDR1 SQVTM, CDR2 ANQGSEA. The CDR3 is made up of 14 amino acids. Here the CDR3 reads CSVPVGQPNEKLFF. In nucleotides, the CDR3 is TGCAGCGTCCCTGTGGGGCAGCCTAATGAAAAACTGTTTTTT.

This clonotype appeared many times. This sequence joins TRBV15 and TRBJ1-4; no reliable D call. V shed 3 bases and J shed 6 bases, with 14 bases lying between them. Germline values: CDR1 LNHNV, CDR2 YYDKDF (reference sequence). The CDR3 sequence is 15 residues long. CDR3 region: CATSRGTATDEKLFF. CDR3 bases: TGTGCCACCAGCAGGGGCACAGCCACAGATGAAAAACTGTTTTTT.

At least ten counts were recorded for this clonotype. V is TRBV9 and J is TRBJ2-7; 16 bases line up with TRBD2. Germline-derived CDR1 and CDR2 are SGDLS and YYNGEE. There are 16 residues in the CDR3. V dropped 3 bases and J dropped 2; count of bases not matched to a gene: 2. CDR3 DNA sequence: TGTGCCAGCAGCGAGGGGACTAGCGGGGGGGCCTACGAGCAGTACTTC. It encodes CASSEGTSGGAYEQYF.

The chain uses TRBV4-1 and TRBJ1-4; TRBD1 agrees at 8 bases. This CDR3 has 15 residues. With V trimmed by 3 bases and J by 2 bases, 2 bases remained unmatched. CDR1 is MGHRA and CDR2 is YSYEKL in the germline V gene. The CDR3 sequence is CASSHRTGTNEKLFF. The CDR3 coding sequence is TGCGCCAGCAGCCATCGGACAGGGACTAATGAAAAACTGTTTTTT.

This chain connects TRBV29-1 to TRBJ2-5; D gene uncertain. V was trimmed by 5 bases and J by 5 bases, leaving 12 bases between them. Germline lookup yields CDR1 SQVTM and CDR2 ANQGSEA. The CDR3 extends over 12 amino acids. CDR3 sequence reads: CSVCEVYETQYF. The CDR3 DNA reads as TGCAGCGTTTGTGAGGTTTACGAGACCCAGTACTTC.

This clonotype was seen ten or more times. CDR3 sequence reads: CATQQGTSYEQYF. In DNA form, the CDR3 reads TGTGCCACGCAACAGGGGACCTCCTACGAGCAGTACTTC. This rearrangement joins TRBV10-3 to TRBJ2-7, with 7 bases aligning to TRBD1. Germline V gene lookup returns CDR1 ENHRY and CDR2 SYGVKD. V lost 10 bases and J lost 0; bases outside the gene matches: 6. The CDR3 consists of 13 residues.

As to this clonotype: The junction differs from germline at one of its ends, possibly a read error. The chain uses TRBV6-1 and TRBJ1-4, with 8 bases lining up with TRBD1. Per germline, CDR1 MNHNS and CDR2 SASEGT. The CDR3 covers 14 residues. DNA for the CDR3: TGTGCCAGCAGGCTCGCAGGGGGCACTGGAAAACTATTTTTT. Translated, it gives CASRLAGGTGKLFF.

The sample holds many counts of this clonotype. The J gene is TRBJ1-5, the V gene TRBV7-2; D call uncertain. The CDR3 has 13 residues. Germline CDR1 is SGHTA and CDR2 is FQGNSA. V lost 5 bases to trimming and J lost 1 base, with 6 bases between them. This CDR3 reads CASSLTSNQPQHF. The CDR3 coding sequence is TGTGCCAGCAGCCTAACCAGCAATCAGCCCCAGCATTTT.